This T cell receptor (beta chain) was sequenced in a study of T cells in Graves' hyperthyroidism and ophthalmopathy. Study background: Peripheral blood was collected at initial diagnosis, before any treatment. Findings of the study overall: A 13 V-J signature model discriminated ophthalmopathy versus stable hyperthyroidism.

In its sample, this clonotype was seen once. What it binds is unknown. In this CDR3 the conserved last residue, phenylalanine or tryptophan, is missing, so a read error is likely. Regions amplified from RNA transcripts were the TCR beta CDR3 regions. The TCR CDR3 first-round RT-PCR relied on the HTBI primer set. Each CDR3 protein is one row after TCRdb ran MiXCR on the multiplex PCR reads. The profile covers 300,000 to 400,000 distinct CDR3 sequences, with 18% appearing a single time and less than 65% taken by the ten largest. V was pared by 3 bases and J by 1 base, with 0 bases of the junction left unmatched. The CDR3 covers 13 residues. Germline values: CDR1 SGHAT, CDR2 FQNNGV. Newly diagnosed patients aged 18 to 65 had hyperthyroidism of under 2 months' duration. The diagnostic basis comprised clinical symptoms, serum thyroxine and TRAb, thyroid ultrasound and orbital computed tomography.

The sample consisted of blood. The receptor was derived from a woman aged 45-65 years with Graves' hyperthyroidism. The chain is built from TRBV11-2 and TRBJ2-7; 7 bases are shared with TRBD1. The CDR3 loop is CASSLGQSYEQYC. CDR3 DNA sequence: TGTGCCAGCAGCTTGGGACAGTCCTACGAGCAGTACTGC.